Below, one T cell receptor beta chain is given with its context. Its antigen remains unknown. The data originate from a study of PD-1 blockade in classical Hodgkin lymphoma. Whole-study results and caveats: Reports described newly diagnosed patients as having lower baseline TCR diversity than healthy donors. Whatever underlies the repertoire differences (possibly disease activity or prior therapy) remains undefined.

The time point was: newly diagnosed, previously untreated cHL patient sample. Researchers report purifying CD4+ T cells from thawed PBMCs by magnetic negative selection. Comparison samples consisted of PBMCs from newly diagnosed, untreated classical Hodgkin lymphoma. The germline V gene encodes CDR1 MNHNS and CDR2 SASEGT. V lost 10 bases, J lost 2 bases, and 5 bases stayed unmatched. CDR3 length equals 13 residues. Only in-frame clones appear in the TCRdb table, and some are missing; sequencing was by immunoSEQ multiplex PCR. In the table there are about 21,000 clones, about four fifths of which are singletons.

The chain carries TRBV6-1 and TRBJ1-5, with 7 bases lining up with TRBD1. The TCR comes from a human donor with classical Hodgkin lymphoma. Sequencing used CD4+ T cells from blood. The CDR3 here is CATQGGGNQPQHF. The CDR3 DNA reads as TGTGCCACCCAGGGGGGAGGCAATCAGCCCCAGCATTTT.